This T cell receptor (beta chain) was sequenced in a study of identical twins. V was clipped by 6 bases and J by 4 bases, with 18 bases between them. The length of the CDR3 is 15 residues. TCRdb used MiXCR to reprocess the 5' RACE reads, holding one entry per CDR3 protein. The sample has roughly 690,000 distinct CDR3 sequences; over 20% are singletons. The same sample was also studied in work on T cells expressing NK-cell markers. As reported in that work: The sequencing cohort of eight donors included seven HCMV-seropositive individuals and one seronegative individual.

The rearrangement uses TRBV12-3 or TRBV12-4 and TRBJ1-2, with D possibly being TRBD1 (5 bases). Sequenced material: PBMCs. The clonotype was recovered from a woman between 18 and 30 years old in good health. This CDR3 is CASSSGTGQAYGYTF. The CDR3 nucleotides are TGTGCCAGCAGCTCGGGGACGGGCCAAGCCTATGGCTACACCTTC.